The rows below give T cell receptor beta chains drawn from one sample of a study. TCRdb called the 5' RACE reads again in MiXCR, with one record for every CDR3 protein. The top ten hold approximately 4.5% of the sample, which has fewer than 50,000 distinct CDR3 sequences, approximately 23% seen once. The source material was Tregs sorted from a lymph node. The receptors come from a female donor with breast cancer. Both conserved end residues are part of each CDR3. D genes are given only for firm matches. Only some rows state a clone size, as once, few, many or a class for expanded clones.

clone size	V gene	D gene	J gene	CDR3 protein	CDR3 DNA
few	TRBV10-3	.	TRBJ1-3	CVIRRTDGSGNTIYF	TGTGTCATCAGGAGGACCGACGGATCTGGAAACACCATATATTTT
.	TRBV11-2	.	TRBJ2-7	CASSFNREAYEQYF	TGTGCCAGCAGCTTCAACCGGGAAGCCTACGAGCAGTACTTC
many	TRBV20-1	.	TRBJ2-7	CSAISSGNPTYEQYF	TGCAGTGCTATTTCGTCTGGAAATCCGACCTACGAGCAGTACTTC
.	TRBV20-1	.	TRBJ2-3	CSAPPRTDTQYF	TGCAGTGCTCCCCCCCGCACAGATACGCAGTATTTT
.	TRBV28	.	TRBJ2-1	CASSYPGLGEQSF	TGTGCCAGCAGTTACCCGGGCCTTGGGGAGCAGTCCTTC
.	TRBV7-9	.	TRBJ1-1	CASSLYGGNTEAFF	TGTGCCAGCAGCTTATACGGGGGGAACACTGAAGCTTTCTTT
few	TRBV7-8	.	TRBJ2-7	CASSQTPGLSFDEQYF	TGTGCCAGCAGCCAAACGCCGGGATTGTCATTCGACGAGCAGTACTTC
few	TRBV12-3/TRBV12-4	TRBD2	TRBJ2-5	CASRPGLAGQETLYF	TGTGCCAGCAGACCAGGACTAGCGGGGCAAGAGACCCTGTACTTC
.	TRBV6-1	.	TRBJ2-7	CASSQEPGSPYEQYF	TGTGCCAGCAGTCAAGAACCGGGGAGTCCCTACGAGCAGTACTTC
few	TRBV14	TRBD1	TRBJ2-1	CASSQYYRGRTYNEQFF	TGTGCCAGCAGCCAATACTACAGGGGGCGAACCTACAATGAGCAGTTCTTC
many	TRBV6-5	TRBD1	TRBJ1-1	CASSYDFAGGASTEAFF	TGTGCCAGCAGTTACGATTTTGCAGGGGGCGCGAGCACTGAAGCTTTCTTT
.	TRBV28	TRBD1	TRBJ1-1	CASRPTGGLNTEAFF	TGTGCCAGCAGACCGACAGGGGGTTTGAACACTGAAGCTTTCTTT
few	TRBV9	TRBD2	TRBJ2-1	CASSPRTSGKDNEQFF	TGTGCCAGCAGCCCGCGGACTAGCGGGAAGGACAATGAGCAGTTCTTC
.	TRBV10-2	TRBD1	TRBJ2-3	CASSRTGFPDTQYF	TGCGCCAGCAGTAGGACAGGGTTTCCAGATACGCAGTATTTT
.	TRBV20-1	.	TRBJ2-2	CSARAPGLHANTGELFF	TGCAGTGCTAGAGCTCCGGGACTGCACGCGAACACCGGGGAGCTGTTTTTT
.	TRBV20-1	TRBD1	TRBJ2-7	CSVGSEQGTYEQYF	TGCAGTGTTGGGAGCGAACAGGGGACCTACGAGCAGTACTTC
many	TRBV20-1	TRBD1	TRBJ1-5	CSASGDRGTYSNQPQHF	TGCAGTGCTAGCGGGGACAGGGGGACGTATAGCAATCAGCCCCAGCATTTT
few	TRBV12-3/TRBV12-4	TRBD1	TRBJ2-5	CASSFLDRAETQYF	TGTGCCAGCAGTTTCTTGGACAGGGCAGAGACCCAGTACTTC
few	TRBV4-1	TRBD2	TRBJ2-7	CASSQGLSGKFHEQYF	TGCGCCAGCAGCCAAGGCCTGAGCGGGAAGTTTCACGAGCAGTACTTC
many	TRBV6-5	TRBD2	TRBJ2-5	CASSYSMAGGQETQYF	TGTGCCAGCAGTTACTCGATGGCGGGGGGGCAAGAGACCCAGTACTTC
many	TRBV27	.	TRBJ1-1	CASSLSQATEAFF	TGTGCCAGCAGTTTATCGCAGGCCACTGAAGCTTTCTTT
.	TRBV6-1	.	TRBJ1-5	CASSEPRQAFSNQPQHF	TGTGCCAGCAGTGAACCGAGACAGGCATTTAGCAATCAGCCCCAGCATTTT